The source of this T cell receptor (beta chain) is a study of T cell repertoires in cytomegalovirus infection. Looking at the study overall: From public TCR beta signatures came an indication of both CMV infection and matching HLA type. Overall study results and limits: Summed public TCR beta family frequency identified CMV carriers bearing the relevant HLA.

TCRdb independently ran MiXCR on the reads; one entry per CDR3 protein. The data contain 650,000 to 850,000 distinct CDR3 sequences, around 29% of them singletons. A note on this clonotype: Its antigen remains unidentified.

Germline V CDR1 and CDR2: MDHEN, SYDVKM. The CDR3 sequence is 14 residues long. With V trimmed by 6 bases and J by 8 bases, 6 bases remained unmatched. The sequences come from cultured CD8+ T cells from PBMCs, collected from culture after CMV antigen stimulation. This chain joins TRBV28 and TRBJ1-6; TRBD1 agrees at 8 bases. The receptor was isolated from a human donor in good health (CMV status not recorded). Some clones in this sample may be carry-over from other donors' samples. The chain's CDR3 is CASRIQGVDSPLHF. CDR3 nucleotide sequence: TGTGCCAGCAGGATACAGGGGGTCGATTCACCCCTCCACTTT.